This TCR beta chain was obtained from a study of cytomegalovirus exposure and HLA in healthy donors. Regarding this clone: The antigen is not known.

The primer mix had 60 Vbeta and 13 Jbeta primers. Sequenced by immunoSEQ multiplex PCR; TCRdb stores in-frame clones only, minus some. The sample lists about 240,000 clones; around 83% were seen once. This CDR3 is 15 amino acids long. The ends were cut back, 2 bases at V and 0 bases at J, with 11 bases in the middle. From germline, CDR1 is WSHSY and CDR2 SAAADI. Study results and caveats: Associated with cytomegalovirus, according to the listing, were some 150 TCR beta chains. There was a cluster of highly shared sequence variants that was likely a sequencing artifact.

Sequencing was done on a sample of PBMCs. This chain links TRBV10-2 with TRBJ2-7; a possible D gene is TRBD2 (6 bases). This receptor was taken from a girl aged 2-9 years in good health and CMV-seronegative. The CDR3 region is CASSEEVTSSYEQYF. The DNA of the CDR3 is TGCGCCAGCAGTGAGGAGGTGACTAGCTCCTACGAGCAGTACTTC.